Sequencing of this T cell receptor beta chain was carried out in a study of T-cell reconstitution after alpha-beta-depleted transplantation in children. Preparing the TCRbeta library involved the use of unique molecular identifiers. TCRdb used MiXCR to reprocess the PCR reads, holding one entry per CDR3 protein. The sample carries 500,000 or so distinct CDR3 sequences, approximately 30% recorded once. Sample: PBMCs from the stem cell graft donor, taken from the stem cell graft. This TCR derives from a human donor who donated a stem cell graft to a child with aplastic anemia.

The CDR3 protein is CATSTSGNTGELFF. CDR3 bases: TGTGCCACCTCGACTAGCGGGAACACCGGGGAGCTGTTTTTT. V is TRBV11-3 and J is TRBJ2-2; TRBD2 matches at 9 bases. Germline V gives CDR1 SGHNT, CDR2 YENEEA. The CDR3 covers 14 residues. The trim removed 10 bases at V and 1 base at J, leaving 4 bases unmatched.